This T cell receptor beta chain was profiled in a study of spatial heterogeneity in lung cancer (dated by TCRdb to the late 2010s). In the study overall: Beta-chain transcripts were consistently detected in greater numbers than alpha-chain transcripts, which likely reflected higher beta-chain transcript abundance. In tumor regions, TCR transcript counts showed a strong correlation with a T cell transcriptional module score from matched bulk RNA-seq. In the raw uncorrected reads, each unique combination of TCR and UMI appeared more than ten times on average. The study linked features of the TCR repertoire to counts of nonsynonymous mutations, which were determined by whole-exome sequencing of tumor tissue. Both alpha and beta chains were TCR-sequenced in samples taken at surgery, namely 220 tumor regions, 62 to 70 matched nontumor lung samples and 55 to 60 PBMC samples. In non-small cell lung cancer, the study made a quantitative comparison of TCR alpha and beta repertoires among multiple tumor regions, matched nontumor lung and blood. What the study reported, not specific to this receptor: The count of ubiquitous expanded TCRs correlated with the count of ubiquitous nonsynonymous mutations, and the count of regional expanded TCRs correlated with the count of regional nonsynonymous mutations. TCR-seq coverage of tumor T cells was estimated at only approximately 7% for alpha chains and less than 15% for beta chains. The number of expanded intratumoral alpha and beta TCRs correlated with the tumor nonsynonymous mutation count. Confirming at a functional level the hypothesis that regional TCRs recognize regional mutations was considered to require additional single-cell paired TCR alpha and beta sequencing.

Including cysteine and phenylalanine, the CDR3 has 17 amino acids. Only CDR3 DNA remains: 51 bases, in frame from the first base. CDR1 and CDR2, looked up from the germline V gene (reference sequence), are MNHEY and SMNVEV. The junction carries 17 bases between V and J, which are trimmed by 5 bases and 0 bases respectively. The sample's time point label, decoded: sample taken at primary tumor resection. Donors were some 78 patients with early-stage, untreated non-small cell lung cancer from the lung TRACERx cohort. Without any cell sorting, TCR sequencing was performed on whole RNA extracted either from tumor and nontumor lung tissue or from cryopreserved PBMC samples. A patient was chosen for TCR sequencing only when enough RNA was available from at least two tumor regions. Before being selected, tumor and adjacent nontumor lung specimens were reviewed by a lung pathologist. In this sample, this clonotype turned up many times. No cognate antigen has been identified for it. One base away there is no much larger clone; base qualities are not given.

The library came from 5' RACE. The sequencing machine was a NextSeq 500. To allow correction of PCR and sequencing errors, the TCR library protocol tagged every TCR cDNA molecule with a unique molecular identifier. The study's own analysis went as follows. Decombinator tools were used for TCR identification, UMI-based error correction and CDR3 extraction. Expanded TCRs were defined as those above a frequency of 2 per 1,000, corresponding to the top 1% of the tumor frequency distribution. Expanded tumor TCRs statistically deemed absent (corrected P<0.05) from at least one tumor region were classed as regional, and all other expanded tumor TCRs were classed as ubiquitous. Each repertoire was subsampled 100 times to 5,000 TCRs, after which Renyi diversity was computed with the R vegan package. To build CDR3 similarity networks, amino acid triplet string-kernel similarity was used, and CDR3s were connected when their pairwise similarity was above 0.82. TCRdb applied fastp at Q25 and MiXCR to the public reads, then kept only in-frame beta chains. Every CDR3 protein is listed once, alongside the most common genes and DNA of its rows. These V and J calls originate from TCRdb's pipeline instead of the authors' own analysis. Counted in this sample were about 3,000 distinct CDR3 sequences; about 30% of them appeared once. The ten largest clones represent roughly 25% of the sample.

This clonotype was sampled from a male donor with early-stage non-small cell lung cancer. The sequenced sample was lung tumor tissue, obtained at surgery. Here the chain combines TRBV27 and TRBJ2-1; the D call could be TRBD1 or TRBD2, with each sharing 7 bases. The bases read TGTGCCAGCAGTCCAGGGGGGGGAGGGAGCTCCTACAATGAGCAGTTCTTC. The resulting protein is CASSPGGGGSSYNEQFF.